This record covers a single T cell receptor beta chain. Its cognate antigen is unknown. This record belongs to a study of OX40 agonist ivuxolimab in advanced cancers. Across the study: Ivuxolimab was administered intravenously to patients at 0.01 to 10 mg/kg every 2 weeks. Partial responses, seen in three patients, involved one hepatocellular carcinoma and two cutaneous melanomas.

Assay: immunoSEQ multiplex PCR; the TCRdb copy retains only in-frame clones and omits some. The data contain 65,000 to 80,000 clones, about 90% of them singletons. Cycle 7 day 1, cycle 4 day 1, and baseline were the timepoints at which blood was sampled. Study findings and constraints: Averaged across samples, CD8+ T cells carried more expanded clones than CD4+ did.

Looked up from germline, CDR1 is SGHTA and CDR2 is FQGNSA. Trimming at V came to 8 bases and at J to 7 bases, leaving 12 bases not matched to a gene. The CDR3 consists of 15 residues. Specimen: CD4+ or CD8+ T cells sorted from blood, collected in a trial of the OX40 agonist ivuxolimab. The source of this sequence is an adult with an advanced solid tumor such as melanoma, head and neck, liver or kidney cancer. The genes are TRBV7-2 and TRBJ2-1, with 9 bases fitting TRBD1. In DNA, the CDR3 is TGTGCCAGCCTACGGGGACAGGGTTTATGGAATGAGCAGTTCTTC. Translated, it gives CASLRGQGLWNEQFF.